Below are 29 T cell receptor beta chains sequenced from a single sample in a study of beta chain features in type 1 diabetes. Every isolated RNA sample was fully reverse transcribed, so sequencing captured expressed TCRB transcripts. Data came from immunoSEQ multiplex PCR; TCRdb stores just in-frame clones and leaves some out. The table records under 500,000 clones, about 32% of them present only once. Sequencing used naive CD4+ T cells from blood. The receptors shown here come from a man aged 18 to 29 in good health.

This chain uses TRBV5-1 with TRBJ1-1, with D possibly being TRBD1 (5 bases). Trimming stripped 0 bases from V and 6 bases from J, with 9 bases between. The CDR3 is 13 amino acids. Germline CDR1 SGHRS, CDR2 YFSETQ. This CDR3 is CASSLVGDPEAFF. Written as DNA, the CDR3 is TGCGCCAGCAGCTTGGTGGGGGACCCTGAAGCTTTCTTT.

The V call is TRBV30, the J call TRBJ2-7; the D gene is possibly TRBD1 (6 bases). CDR1 GTSNPN and CDR2 SVGIG come from the germline V gene (reference sequence). CDR3 size: 14 residues. Trimming stripped 2 bases from V and 0 bases from J, with 11 bases between. The CDR3 loop reads CAWSMDSVSYEQYF. DNA of the CDR3: TGTGCCTGGAGTATGGACAGCGTCTCCTACGAGCAGTACTTC.

The chain has TRBV29-1 and TRBJ1-1; D is undetermined. V lost 4 bases and J lost 0, with 3 bases in between. The CDR3 has 11 residues. Germline CDR1 is SQVTM and CDR2 is ANQGSEA. The CDR3 sequence is CSVAMNTEAFF. Here the CDR3 DNA reads TGCAGCGTTGCAATGAACACTGAAGCTTTCTTT.

This clone has just one count. J is TRBJ1-1 and V is TRBV7-9; 11 positions match TRBD1. The germline gives CDR1 SEHNR, CDR2 FQNEAQ (reference sequence). The CDR3 spans 16 residues. The junction had 4 bases not matched to a gene; V was cut back by 1 base and J by 3 bases. Here the CDR3 reads CASSLVPGQGDTEAFF. CDR3 sequence (DNA): TGTGCCAGCAGCTTAGTCCCGGGACAGGGGGACACTGAAGCTTTCTTT.

The genes are TRBV12-5 and TRBJ2-1; TRBD2 agrees at 8 bases. The V gene end was trimmed by 5 bases and the J gene end by 8 bases; junction bases not matched to a gene: 11. The CDR3 runs to 15 residues. CDR1 LGHNT and CDR2 FRNRAP come from the germline V gene. The CDR3, as DNA: TGTGCTAGTGGTCCCCCCGCGGGAGGTTCCCATGAGCAGTTCTTC. Its translation: CASGPPAGGSHEQFF.

The chain joins TRBV7-2 to TRBJ1-2, with D possibly being TRBD1 (5 bases). The CDR3 sequence is 12 residues long. V lost 1 base and J lost 7, with 7 bases in between. Germline V gives CDR1 SGHTA, CDR2 FQGNSA. This CDR3 is CASSLVGTGYTF. In nucleotides, the CDR3 is TGTGCCAGCAGCTTAGTTGGGACTGGCTACACCTTC.

The gene calls are TRBV10-3 and TRBJ2-5; D ambiguous. Trimming pared 8 bases from V and 2 bases from J, leaving 12 bases between. The CDR3 spans 13 residues. CDR1 ENHRY and CDR2 SYGVKD come from the germline V gene. The DNA for the CDR3 is TGTGCCATCGGGTCAGCCCAACAAGAGACCCAGTACTTC. Residues: CAIGSAQQETQYF.

This clone was observed a few times. This sequence joins TRBV7-9 and TRBJ2-1; possibly TRBD2 for D (5 bases). Germline assignment: CDR1 SEHNR and CDR2 FQNEAQ (reference sequence). V lost 3 bases to trimming and J lost 3 bases, with 12 bases between them. The CDR3 has 15 residues. The CDR3 DNA is TGTGCCAGCAGCTTTGACTACCGGGGCTACAATGAGCAGTTCTTC. Its protein product is CASSFDYRGYNEQFF. The variable domain in full, completed from reference TRBV7-9 and TRBJ2-1, reads DTGVSQNPRHKITKRGQNVTFRCDPISEHNRLYWYRQTLGQGPEFLTYFQNEAQLEKSRLLSDRFSAERPKGSFSTLEIQRTEQGDSAMYLCASSFDYRGYNEQFFGPGTRLTVL.

This clone was seen a few times. The chain links TRBV30 to TRBJ2-7; D unclear. Germline V gene data show CDR1 as GTSNPN and CDR2 as SVGIG (reference sequence). CDR3 size: 13 residues. V dropped 2 bases and J dropped 2 bases, with 10 bases sitting between them. The CDR3 loop reads CAWSHTGAYEQYF. The DNA of the CDR3 is TGTGCCTGGAGTCACACTGGCGCCTACGAGCAGTACTTC. Together with reference TRBV30 and TRBJ2-7, the CDR3 gives the full variable domain: SQTIHQWPATLVQPVGSPLSLECTVEGTSNPNLYWYRQAAGRGLQLLFYSVGIGQISSEVPQNLSASRPQDRQFILSSKKLLLSDSGFYLCAWSHTGAYEQYFGPGTRLTVT.

This clone has a handful of counts. The chain is built from TRBV14 and TRBJ2-1, with 8 bases fitting TRBD1. The CDR3 runs to 15 residues. J gave up 8 bases and V 3 bases, and 9 bases lay outside the gene matches. CDR1 is SGHDN, CDR2 FVKESK, per germline. This CDR3 is CASSQRQGFRDEQFF. CDR3 bases: TGTGCCAGCAGCCAGAGACAGGGGTTTAGGGATGAGCAGTTCTTC.

This clone came up a few times. The junction departs from the called germline gene at one end, perhaps through a read error. The chain has TRBV4-1 and TRBJ2-1; the D call may be TRBD1 or TRBD2 (5 bases each). Germline loops: CDR1 MGHRA, CDR2 YSYEKL. The CDR3 length is 17 residues. The CDR3 is CASSKEGFLNSYNEQFF. CDR3 DNA sequence: TGCGCCAGCAGCAAAGAGGGGTTCTTGAACTCCTACAATGAGCAGTTCTTC.

The chain is built from TRBV15 and TRBJ2-3; 9 nucleotides match TRBD2. The CDR3 has 14 residues. V lost 5 bases to trimming and J lost 4 bases; unmatched junction nucleotides: 4. Germline V gene data show CDR1 as LNHNV and CDR2 as YYDKDF (reference sequence). CDR3 DNA: TGTGCCACCAGCCCCCGACTAGCGGCAGATACGCAGTATTTT. Its protein is CATSPRLAADTQYF.

The sample holds a few counts of this clone. The junction does not match germline at one end; this may be a read error. The chain has TRBV9 and TRBJ2-4; maybe TRBD1 (7 bases). The germline gives CDR1 SGDLS, CDR2 YYNGEE. This CDR3 comprises 15 residues. CDR3 amino acids: CASSVGGTAQNIQYF. CDR3 coding DNA: TGTGCCAGCAGCGTCGGCGGGACAGCCCAAAACATTCAGTACTTC.

This clone occurred a few times. The chain uses TRBV5-1 and TRBJ2-1, with 8 bases aligning to TRBD2. The trim removed 4 bases at V and 3 bases at J, leaving 6 bases unmatched. The CDR3 is 15 amino acids. The V gene's germline CDR1 is SGHRS and CDR2 YFSETQ. The CDR3 DNA reads as TGCGCCAGCAGCAGGGGACTAGGAAACTACAATGAGCAGTTCTTC. This translates into CASSRGLGNYNEQFF.

The V gene is TRBV27, the J gene TRBJ2-5; perhaps TRBD2 as D (6 bases). CDR1 MNHEY and CDR2 SMNVEV come from the germline V gene (reference sequence). This CDR3 contains 14 residues. V lost 6 bases to trimming and J lost 2 bases, with 13 bases between them. This CDR3 is CASSMGGWQETQYF. The CDR3 DNA is TGTGCCAGCAGCATGGGGGGTTGGCAAGAGACCCAGTACTTC.

The chain is built from TRBV6-5 and TRBJ2-5, with 12 bases identical to TRBD2. CDR1 is MNHEY, CDR2 SVGAGI, per germline. V lost 6 bases, J lost 2 bases, and 1 base stayed unmatched. The CDR3 covers 14 residues. The DNA for the CDR3 is TGTGCCAGCAGCGGGACTAGCGGGCAAGAGACCCAGTACTTC. Translating gives CASSGTSGQETQYF.

The chain combines TRBV28 with TRBJ2-3; 7 bases match TRBD1. Germline V gives CDR1 MDHEN, CDR2 SYDVKM. The CDR3 totals 13 residues. With 5 bases clipped from V and 5 bases from J, the junction kept 4 bases outside the gene matches. The CDR3, as DNA: TGTGCCAGCAGTATTACAGGGGTAGATACGCAGTATTTT. Translating gives CASSITGVDTQYF.

The rearrangement joins TRBV7-2 to TRBJ2-1, with TRBD2 identical over 7 bases. Trimming removed 5 bases from V and 5 bases from J; junction bases left unmatched: 6. The germline gives CDR1 SGHTA, CDR2 FQGNSA. The CDR3 has 14 residues. CDR3 DNA: TGTGCCAGCAGCCCTGGACTAGGGCACAATGAGCAGTTCTTC. This sequence encodes CASSPGLGHNEQFF.

The gene calls are TRBV10-1 and TRBJ2-5; 8 bases match TRBD2. V shed 6 bases, J shed 6 bases, and the junction held 6 bases outside the gene matches. The length of the CDR3 is 13 residues. Germline V CDR1 and CDR2: WNHNN, SYGVQD (reference sequence). CDR3: CASSPREGKTQYF. DNA for the CDR3: TGCGCCAGCAGCCCCCGGGAGGGGAAGACCCAGTACTTC.

In DNA, the CDR3 is TGTGCCAGCAGCCAAGATCCTGGGCCCCAAGAGACCCAGTACTTC. Amino acid sequence: CASSQDPGPQETQYF. This rearrangement joins TRBV14 to TRBJ2-5; D uncertain. V shed 0 bases and J shed 1 base, with 9 bases lying between them. The length of the CDR3 is 15 residues. The germline gives CDR1 SGHDN, CDR2 FVKESK.

This clone has a handful of counts. The chain joins TRBV30 to TRBJ1-4; D not resolved. The CDR3 loop spans 15 amino acids. Germline assignment: CDR1 GTSNPN and CDR2 SVGIG (reference sequence). Between the trimmed V and J ends, which lost 1 base and 8 bases, there was a span of 17 bases. CDR3 sequence reads: CAWSAPTARGEKLFF. CDR3 in DNA: TGTGCCTGGAGTGCTCCTACAGCTCGCGGAGAAAAACTGTTTTTT.

The V call is TRBV7-8, the J call TRBJ2-7; TRBD1 is a possible D gene (6 bases). The V end lost 1 base, the J end lost 1 base, and 8 bases lay between the germline ends. CDR1 is SGHVS, CDR2 FQNEAQ, per germline. The CDR3 contains 14 residues. CDR3 coding DNA: TGTGCCAGCAGCTTAGGGACAGTATCCTACGAGCAGTACTTC. Translation: CASSLGTVSYEQYF.

The V call is TRBV10-3, the J call TRBJ2-7; TRBD2 matches at 7 bases. V shed 4 bases, J shed 3 bases, and the junction held 9 bases outside the gene matches. CDR1 and CDR2 from the germline V gene are ENHRY and SYGVKD. This CDR3 is built from 15 residues. The chain's CDR3 is CAISAGTTNFYEQYF. The DNA for the CDR3 is TGTGCCATCAGTGCGGGGACTACCAACTTCTACGAGCAGTACTTC.

The V call is TRBV10-3, the J call TRBJ2-7; D is tentatively TRBD1 or TRBD2 (5 bases each). V was trimmed by 5 bases and J by 7 bases, leaving 12 bases between them. CDR1 and CDR2 from the germline V gene are ENHRY and SYGVKD. The CDR3 totals 12 residues. CDR3 residues: CAISPGTAEQYF. The CDR3 bases are TGTGCCATCAGTCCAGGGACGGCGGAGCAGTACTTC.

The chain recombines TRBV4-1 with TRBJ2-7; 10 nucleotides align to TRBD1. Germline CDR1 reads MGHRA; CDR2 reads YSYEKL. The V gene end was trimmed by 6 bases and the J gene end by 6 bases; junction bases not matched to a gene: 11. The CDR3 has 15 residues. DNA for the CDR3: TGCGCCAGCAGGACGACAGGGGGCCGCGGAAGCGAGCAGTACTTC. Translation gives CASRTTGGRGSEQYF.

The chain couples TRBV18 to TRBJ1-1, with 10 bases identical to TRBD1. CDR1 and CDR2 from the germline V gene are KGHSH and LQKENI. After removal of 4 bases from V and 3 bases from J, the junction contained 2 bases not matched to a gene. This CDR3 region has 14 residues. The CDR3 here is CASSLGQGYTEAFF. CDR3 nucleotides: TGTGCCAGCTCACTGGGACAGGGGTACACTGAAGCTTTCTTT.

This chain joins TRBV6-4 and TRBJ2-7, with TRBD2 matching 11 bases. In germline, CDR1 is MRHNA, CDR2 SNTAGT. V was pared by 7 bases and J by 5 bases, with 7 bases of the junction left unmatched. The CDR3 totals 14 residues. CDR3 nucleotides: TGTGCCAGCATCCGACTAGCGGGACTTCACGAGCAGTACTTC. It yields the protein CASIRLAGLHEQYF.

The chain combines TRBV7-9 with TRBJ2-1; 7 bases agree with TRBD1. Germline lookup yields CDR1 SEHNR and CDR2 FQNEAQ (reference sequence). V dropped 8 bases and J dropped 0; count of bases not matched to a gene: 7. This CDR3 comprises 15 residues. CDR3 in DNA: TGTGCCAGCTCCCTCGGACAGGTCTCCTACAATGAGCAGTTCTTC. Protein sequence: CASSLGQVSYNEQFF.

This clone appeared a few times. The V gene is TRBV7-9, the J gene TRBJ2-1; D is possibly TRBD1 or TRBD2 (5 bases each). The V end lost 1 base, the J end lost 2 bases, and 12 bases lay between the germline ends. Per the germline V gene, CDR1 is SEHNR and CDR2 is FQNEAQ (reference sequence). The CDR3 loop spans 16 amino acids. CDR3: CASSLVAGGPYNEQFF. DNA of the CDR3: TGTGCCAGCAGCTTAGTGGCTGGGGGACCCTACAATGAGCAGTTCTTC. Full variable domain (missing parts from reference TRBV7-9 and TRBJ2-1): DTGVSQNPRHKITKRGQNVTFRCDPISEHNRLYWYRQTLGQGPEFLTYFQNEAQLEKSRLLSDRFSAERPKGSFSTLEIQRTEQGDSAMYLCASSLVAGGPYNEQFFGPGTRLTVL.